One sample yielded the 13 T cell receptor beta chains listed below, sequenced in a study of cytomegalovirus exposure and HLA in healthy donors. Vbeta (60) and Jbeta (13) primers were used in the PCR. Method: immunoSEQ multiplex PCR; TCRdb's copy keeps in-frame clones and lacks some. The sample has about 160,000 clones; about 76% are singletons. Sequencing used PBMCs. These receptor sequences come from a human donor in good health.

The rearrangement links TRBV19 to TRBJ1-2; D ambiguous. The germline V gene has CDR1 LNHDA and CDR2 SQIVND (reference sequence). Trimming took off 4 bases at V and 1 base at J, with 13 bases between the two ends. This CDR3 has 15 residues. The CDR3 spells CASSTWALDNYGYTF. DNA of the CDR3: TGTGCCAGTAGTACTTGGGCCTTGGATAACTATGGCTACACCTTC.

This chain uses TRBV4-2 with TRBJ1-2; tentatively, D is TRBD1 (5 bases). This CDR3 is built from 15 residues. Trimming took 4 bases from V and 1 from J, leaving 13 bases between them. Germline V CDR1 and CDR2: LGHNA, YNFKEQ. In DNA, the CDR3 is TGTGCCAGCAGCCCGCCAGACAGTATTAACTATGGCTACACCTTC. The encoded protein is CASSPPDSINYGYTF.

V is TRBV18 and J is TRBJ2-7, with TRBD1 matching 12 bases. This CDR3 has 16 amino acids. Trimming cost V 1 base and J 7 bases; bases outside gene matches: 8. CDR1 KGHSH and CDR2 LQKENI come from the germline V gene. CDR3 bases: TGTGCCAGCTCACCACTACCGGGACAGGGGGCGTGGGAGCAGTACTTC. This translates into CASSPLPGQGAWEQYF.

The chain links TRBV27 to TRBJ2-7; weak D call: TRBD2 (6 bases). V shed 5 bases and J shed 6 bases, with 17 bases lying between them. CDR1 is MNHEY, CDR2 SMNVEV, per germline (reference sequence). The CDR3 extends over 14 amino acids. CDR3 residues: CASSLLAVGSEQYF. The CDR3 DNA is TGTGCCAGCAGTCTCTTAGCGGTGGGGTCCGAGCAGTACTTC.

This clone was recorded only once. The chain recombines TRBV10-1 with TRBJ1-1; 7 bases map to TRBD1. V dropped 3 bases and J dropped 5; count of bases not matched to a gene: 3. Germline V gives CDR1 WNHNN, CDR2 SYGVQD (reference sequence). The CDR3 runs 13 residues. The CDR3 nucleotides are TGCGCCAGCAGTGATTCCAGGGGGACTGAAGCTTTCTTT. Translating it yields CASSDSRGTEAFF.

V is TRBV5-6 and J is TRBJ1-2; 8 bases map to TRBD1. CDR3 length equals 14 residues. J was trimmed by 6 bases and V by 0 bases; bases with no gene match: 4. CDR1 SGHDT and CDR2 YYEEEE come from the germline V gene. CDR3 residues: CASSLGRGRDGYTF. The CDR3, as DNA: TGTGCCAGCAGCTTGGGCAGGGGGCGTGATGGCTACACCTTC.

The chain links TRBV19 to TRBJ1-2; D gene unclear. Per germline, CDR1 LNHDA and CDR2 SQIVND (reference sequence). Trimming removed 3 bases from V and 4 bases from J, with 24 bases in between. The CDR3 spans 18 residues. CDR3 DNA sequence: TGTGCCAGTAGTATCGCCCGTACGAACGCGGCGAGGAGCTATGGCTACACCTTC. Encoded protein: CASSIARTNAARSYGYTF.

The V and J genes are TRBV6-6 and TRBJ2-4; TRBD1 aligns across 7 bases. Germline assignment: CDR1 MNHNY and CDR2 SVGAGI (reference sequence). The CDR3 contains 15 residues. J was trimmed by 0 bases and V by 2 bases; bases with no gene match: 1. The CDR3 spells CASSYRGLAKNIQYF. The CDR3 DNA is TGTGCCAGCAGTTACAGGGGGCTAGCCAAAAACATTCAGTACTTC.

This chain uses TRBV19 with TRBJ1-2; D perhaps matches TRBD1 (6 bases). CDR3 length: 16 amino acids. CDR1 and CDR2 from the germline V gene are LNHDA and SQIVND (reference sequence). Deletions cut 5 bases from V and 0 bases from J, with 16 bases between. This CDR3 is CASSARSGTTNYGYTF. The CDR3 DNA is TGTGCCAGTAGTGCTCGCTCCGGGACAACTAACTATGGCTACACCTTC.

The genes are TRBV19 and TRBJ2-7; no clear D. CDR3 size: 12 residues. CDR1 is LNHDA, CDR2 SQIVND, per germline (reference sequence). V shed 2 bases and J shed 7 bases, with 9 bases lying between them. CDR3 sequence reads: CASSIPPGEQYF. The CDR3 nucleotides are TGTGCCAGTAGTATACCCCCCGGGGAGCAGTACTTC.

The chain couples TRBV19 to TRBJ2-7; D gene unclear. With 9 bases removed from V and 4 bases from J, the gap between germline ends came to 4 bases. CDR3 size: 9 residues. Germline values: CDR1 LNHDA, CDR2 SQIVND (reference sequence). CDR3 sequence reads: CAREYEQYF. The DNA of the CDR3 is TGTGCCAGAGAGTACGAGCAGTACTTC.

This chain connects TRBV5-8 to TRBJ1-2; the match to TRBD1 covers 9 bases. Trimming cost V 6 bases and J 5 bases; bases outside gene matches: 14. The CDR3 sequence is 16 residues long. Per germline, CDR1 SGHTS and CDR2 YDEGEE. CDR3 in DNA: TGTGCCAGCACCACCCTCAGGGGACAGGGAGGATATGGCTACACCTTC. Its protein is CASTTLRGQGGYGYTF.

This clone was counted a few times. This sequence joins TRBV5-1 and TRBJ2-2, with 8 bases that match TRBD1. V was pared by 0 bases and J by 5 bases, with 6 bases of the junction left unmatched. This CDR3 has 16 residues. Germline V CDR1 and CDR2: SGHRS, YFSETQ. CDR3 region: CASSLVTGGGTGELFF. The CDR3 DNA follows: TGCGCCAGCAGCTTGGTTACAGGGGGTGGAACCGGGGAGCTGTTTTTT.